These T cell receptor beta chains were read from a single sample in a study of identical twins. MiXCR, run by TCRdb on the 5' RACE reads, gives a single entry per CDR3 protein. This table holds some 1,700,000 distinct CDR3 sequences, about 31% found once. Sequencing was performed on cord blood. These receptors were obtained from a newborn girl in good health. Both conserved end residues are part of each CDR3. D genes are given only for firm matches. Some rows mark clone size as missing; the rest say once, few, many or name a class of expanded clone.

v_gene: TRBV20-1
abundance: once
d_gene: .
j_gene: TRBJ2-4
CDR3nt: TGCAGTGCTAGAGCCTACGCCCCGGGGAACATTCAGTACTTC
CDR3aa: CSARAYAPGNIQYF

v_gene: TRBV2
abundance: .
d_gene: TRBD2
j_gene: TRBJ2-1
CDR3nt: TGTGCCAGCAGTCGCCGGACTAGCGGGGGAACTACCCCCTACAATGAGCAGTTCTTC
CDR3aa: CASSRRTSGGTTPYNEQFF

v_gene: TRBV4-2
abundance: .
d_gene: .
j_gene: TRBJ2-1
CDR3nt: TGTGCCAGCAGCCCCCGTAGAGTCGATGAGCAGTTCTTC
CDR3aa: CASSPRRVDEQFF

v_gene: TRBV3-1
abundance: many
d_gene: TRBD2
j_gene: TRBJ2-5
CDR3nt: TGTGCCAGCAGCCAAGATCTAGCGGCCATTACCCAGTACTTC
CDR3aa: CASSQDLAAITQYF

v_gene: TRBV4-2
abundance: .
d_gene: .
j_gene: TRBJ2-1
CDR3nt: TGTGCCAGCAGCCAAAAGCGAGACTCCTACAATGAGCAGTTCTTC
CDR3aa: CASSQKRDSYNEQFF

v_gene: TRBV12-3/TRBV12-4
abundance: .
d_gene: .
j_gene: TRBJ2-3
CDR3nt: TGTGCCAGCAGAACACAGGTTAGCACAGATACGCAGTATTTT
CDR3aa: CASRTQVSTDTQYF

v_gene: TRBV20-1
abundance: .
d_gene: TRBD2
j_gene: TRBJ2-3
CDR3nt: TGCAGTGCTAGAGTAGTGCAGGCTAGCGGCGGGTTAGATACGCAGTATTTT
CDR3aa: CSARVVQASGGLDTQYF

v_gene: TRBV27
abundance: .
d_gene: TRBD2
j_gene: TRBJ2-7
CDR3nt: TGTGCCAGCAGTTATAATAGCGGGGCCTCCTACGAGCAGTACTTC
CDR3aa: CASSYNSGASYEQYF

v_gene: TRBV7-8
abundance: .
d_gene: .
j_gene: TRBJ2-7
CDR3nt: TGTGCCAGCAGCTTAGCTACCCCCAACGAGCAGTACTTC
CDR3aa: CASSLATPNEQYF

v_gene: TRBV3-1
abundance: .
d_gene: TRBD1
j_gene: TRBJ1-5
CDR3nt: TGTGCCAGCAGCCAAGATGGGGTTCCTAGGGGACAGGGGGTAAAAAGTAGCAATCAGCCCCAGCATTTT
CDR3aa: CASSQDGVPRGQGVKSSNQPQHF

v_gene: TRBV12-3/TRBV12-4
abundance: .
d_gene: TRBD2
j_gene: TRBJ2-5
CDR3nt: TGTGCCAGCAGTCCCCGGGGACTAGCGGGTCTTGGTGAGCAGTACTTC
CDR3aa: CASSPRGLAGLGEQYF

v_gene: TRBV3-1
abundance: .
d_gene: .
j_gene: TRBJ1-2
CDR3nt: TGTGCCAGCAGCCAAGTGGCCCAGGGCTACACCTTC
CDR3aa: CASSQVAQGYTF

v_gene: TRBV20-1
abundance: .
d_gene: .
j_gene: TRBJ1-2
CDR3nt: TGCAGTGCTAGAGGAACCCAAACAGATACCAACTATGGCTACACCTTC
CDR3aa: CSARGTQTDTNYGYTF

v_gene: TRBV4-2
abundance: .
d_gene: .
j_gene: TRBJ2-1
CDR3nt: TGTGCCAGCAGCCAAGGGGGGCTAGCGCGATACAATGAGCAGTTCTTC
CDR3aa: CASSQGGLARYNEQFF

v_gene: TRBV24-1
abundance: .
d_gene: TRBD1
j_gene: TRBJ2-7
CDR3nt: TGTGCCACCAGTGATCCACGGACAGGGGGCAAAGACGAGCAGTACTTC
CDR3aa: CATSDPRTGGKDEQYF

v_gene: TRBV7-7
abundance: .
d_gene: TRBD2
j_gene: TRBJ2-7
CDR3nt: TGTGCCATCACCAAGGCGGGGGAGTTCAATGAGCAGTACTTC
CDR3aa: CAITKAGEFNEQYF

v_gene: TRBV24-1
abundance: .
d_gene: TRBD1
j_gene: TRBJ2-1
CDR3nt: TGTGCCACCAGTGAGGGGACAGGGTTTTGCAATGGGCAGTTCTTC
CDR3aa: CATSEGTGFCNGQFF

v_gene: TRBV5-1
abundance: .
d_gene: TRBD2
j_gene: TRBJ2-7
CDR3nt: TGCGCCAGCACCCGGACTAGCGGGATATACAATGAGCAGTACTTC
CDR3aa: CASTRTSGIYNEQYF

v_gene: TRBV10-3
abundance: once
d_gene: .
j_gene: TRBJ1-2
CDR3nt: TGTGCCATCAGTGATGACAGCCTAAGGCGTGGCTACACCTTC
CDR3aa: CAISDDSLRRGYTF

v_gene: TRBV29-1
abundance: few
d_gene: .
j_gene: TRBJ2-5
CDR3nt: TGCAGCGTCACAATAGCTAGCGATTCCCCAGGGGAGCAGTACTTC
CDR3aa: CSVTIASDSPGEQYF

v_gene: TRBV4-2
abundance: .
d_gene: TRBD2
j_gene: TRBJ2-7
CDR3nt: TGTGCCAGCAGCCAACCGGGACTAGCGGGGAACTACAATGAGCAGTACTTC
CDR3aa: CASSQPGLAGNYNEQYF

v_gene: TRBV10-3
abundance: .
d_gene: TRBD1
j_gene: TRBJ2-7
CDR3nt: TGTGCCATCAGTGGCGGACAGGGGGTGTACGAGCAGTACTTC
CDR3aa: CAISGGQGVYEQYF

v_gene: TRBV6-4
abundance: .
d_gene: .
j_gene: TRBJ1-1
CDR3nt: TGTGCCAGCAGTGAGTGGACAACCGAGAACACTGAAGCTTTCTTT
CDR3aa: CASSEWTTENTEAFF

v_gene: TRBV14
abundance: few
d_gene: .
j_gene: TRBJ1-1
CDR3nt: TGTGCCAGCAGCCAAGTAACAGGGCCCACTGAAGCTTTCTTT
CDR3aa: CASSQVTGPTEAFF

v_gene: TRBV7-6
abundance: few
d_gene: .
j_gene: TRBJ2-7
CDR3nt: TGTGCCAGCAGCTTAGAGGTGGGGTTAAGCTCCTACGAGCAGTACTTC
CDR3aa: CASSLEVGLSSYEQYF